Given below is one T cell receptor beta chain in context. Its antigen is not identified. Germline V gives CDR1 MDHEN, CDR2 SYDVKM. Trimming cost V 1 base and J 3 bases, with 18 bases left between them. The CDR3 totals 17 residues. This sample is drawn from a study of post-analysis software for immune sequencing data. Study as a whole: Included among the disease courses, which were recorded for the cohort, were relapsing-remitting, secondary progressive and progressive-relapsing multiple sclerosis.

Unique molecular identifiers were present in the TCR beta cDNA libraries. TCRdb reprocessed the PCR reads via MiXCR and lists one record per CDR3 protein. In the table there are 430,000 or so distinct CDR3 sequences, about 40% of which are singletons. Study findings and constraints: About five TRBV segments (TRBV5-6, TRBV5-1 and TRBV20-1 among them) occurred more frequently in patients than in controls. By F measure, samples from a shared preparation batch strongly co-clustered.

This clonotype was obtained from a girl aged 2-10 years with multiple sclerosis. What was sequenced was blood. This chain uses TRBV28 with TRBJ1-1, with D perhaps matching TRBD1 (5 bases). CDR3 region: CASSLYASGGPDTEAFF. CDR3 DNA sequence: TGTGCCAGCAGTTTATACGCCTCCGGGGGTCCGGACACTGAAGCTTTCTTT.